This T cell receptor (beta chain) was identified during a study of T-cell memory formation after mild COVID-19. J gave up 4 bases and V 3 bases, and 5 bases lay outside the gene matches. The CDR3 is 13 amino acids. Per germline, CDR1 DFQATT and CDR2 SNEGSKA (reference sequence). Comments on this clonotype: Its antigen is unidentified.

Study results and limitations: CD4+ clones that contracted lay mainly in CM and EM; CD8+ ones lay in EMRA. Prior to infection, memory already included some responding clones, suggesting cross-reactive memory joined.

Employing constant-segment primers, 5'RACE generated TCR alpha and TCR beta cDNA libraries bearing sample barcodes and UMIs. TCRdb reprocessed the 5' RACE reads with MiXCR, giving one entry per CDR3 protein. The profile shows more than 120,000 distinct CDR3 sequences, roughly 21% of them singletons. The sequencing sample was made of PBMCs or a T cell subset sorted from them (not recorded which). The chain is built from TRBV20-1 and TRBJ1-2; TRBD1 matches at 7 bases. The sequence was obtained from an adult woman who had mild COVID-19 (a few samples of this study predate the infection). Cell type and time point are not known. The CDR3 spells CSASRDSLYGYTF. CDR3 in DNA: TGCAGTGCTAGTAGGGACAGCCTCTATGGCTACACCTTC.